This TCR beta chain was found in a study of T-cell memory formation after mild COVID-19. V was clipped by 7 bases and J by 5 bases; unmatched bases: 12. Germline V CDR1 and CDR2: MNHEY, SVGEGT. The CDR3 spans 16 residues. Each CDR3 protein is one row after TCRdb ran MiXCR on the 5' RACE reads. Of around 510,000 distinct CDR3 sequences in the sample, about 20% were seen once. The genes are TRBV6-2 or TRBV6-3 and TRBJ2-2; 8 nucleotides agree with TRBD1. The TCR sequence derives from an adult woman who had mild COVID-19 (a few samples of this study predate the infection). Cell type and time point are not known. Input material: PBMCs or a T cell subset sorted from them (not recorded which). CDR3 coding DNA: TGTGCCAGCAAATCGGGGAGAACAGGGGGGACCGGGGAGCTGTTTTTT. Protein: CASKSGRTGGTGELFF.